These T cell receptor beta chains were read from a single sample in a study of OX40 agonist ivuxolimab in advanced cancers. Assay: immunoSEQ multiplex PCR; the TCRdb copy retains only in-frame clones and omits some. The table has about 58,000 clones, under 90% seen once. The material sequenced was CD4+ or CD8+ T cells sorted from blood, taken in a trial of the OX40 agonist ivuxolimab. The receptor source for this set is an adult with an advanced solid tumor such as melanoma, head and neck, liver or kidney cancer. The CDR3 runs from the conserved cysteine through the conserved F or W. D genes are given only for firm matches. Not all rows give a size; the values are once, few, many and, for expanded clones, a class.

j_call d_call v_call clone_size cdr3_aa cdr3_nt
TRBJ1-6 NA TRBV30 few CAWGAGVSSPLHF TGTGCCTGGGGAGCAGGGGTCAGCTCACCCCTCCACTTT
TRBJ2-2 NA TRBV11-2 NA CASSLIRGNTGELFF TGTGCCAGCAGCTTAATACGGGGGAACACCGGGGAGCTGTTTTTT
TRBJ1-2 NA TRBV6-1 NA CASSSVGTPYGYTF TGTGCCAGCAGTTCCGTCGGGACTCCGTATGGCTACACCTTC
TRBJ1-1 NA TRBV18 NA CASSPPGAGQNTEAFF TGTGCCAGCTCACCCCCCGGGGCGGGGCAAAACACTGAAGCTTTCTTT
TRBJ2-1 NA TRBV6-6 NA CASSYGYNEQFF TGTGCCAGCAGTTATGGTTACAATGAGCAGTTCTTC
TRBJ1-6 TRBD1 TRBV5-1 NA CASSGTGTNSPLHF TGCGCCAGCAGCGGGACAGGCACGAATTCACCCCTCCACTTT
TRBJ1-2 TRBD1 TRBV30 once CAWSRGNYGYTF TGTGCCTGGAGCAGGGGGAACTATGGCTACACCTTC
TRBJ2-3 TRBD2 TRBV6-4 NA CASSQRGGTDTQYF TGTGCCAGCAGTCAGCGGGGCGGTACAGATACGCAGTATTTT
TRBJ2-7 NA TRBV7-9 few CASSLVSPALTYEQYF TGTGCCAGCAGCTTAGTATCGCCTGCACTAACTTACGAGCAGTACTTC
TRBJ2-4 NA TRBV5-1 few CASSLDGGTKNIQYF TGCGCCAGCAGCTTGGATGGGGGCACCAAAAACATTCAGTACTTC
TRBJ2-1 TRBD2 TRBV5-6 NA CASSSGGYSYNEQFF TGTGCCAGCAGCTCGGGAGGGTACTCCTACAATGAGCAGTTCTTC
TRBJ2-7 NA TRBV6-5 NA CASSTRDFREQYF TGTGCCAGCAGTACCCGGGATTTCCGCGAGCAGTACTTC
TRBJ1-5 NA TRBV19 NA CASSPGRGVSNQPQHF TGTGCCAGTAGTCCAGGCAGGGGTGTGAGCAATCAGCCCCAGCATTTT
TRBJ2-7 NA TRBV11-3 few CASSPYTRPYEQYF TGTGCCAGCAGCCCATACACCCGACCCTACGAGCAGTACTTC
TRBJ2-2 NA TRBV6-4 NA CASSDRRCTGELFF TGTGCCAGCAGTGACCGACGTTGCACCGGGGAGCTGTTTTTT
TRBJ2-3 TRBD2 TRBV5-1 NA CASSLGLAGPSTDTQYF TGCGCCAGCAGCCTGGGACTAGCGGGTCCCAGCACAGATACGCAGTATTTT
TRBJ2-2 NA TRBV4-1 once CASSFEGSTGELFF TGCGCCAGCAGCTTTGAAGGGAGCACCGGGGAGCTGTTTTTT
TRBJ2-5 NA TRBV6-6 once CASRSAPYQETQYF TGTGCCAGCAGATCCGCGCCGTACCAAGAGACCCAGTACTTC
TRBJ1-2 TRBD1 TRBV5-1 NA CASRYSGTGGEGYTF TGCGCCAGCAGGTATTCCGGGACAGGGGGCGAAGGCTACACCTTC
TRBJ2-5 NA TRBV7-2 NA CASSLAAGFQETQYF TGTGCCAGCAGCTTAGCGGCGGGGTTCCAAGAGACCCAGTACTTC
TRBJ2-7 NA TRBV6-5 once CASSWSQGVPYEQYF TGTGCCAGCAGTTGGAGTCAGGGAGTTCCCTACGAGCAGTACTTC
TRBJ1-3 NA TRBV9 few CASSSNSVGGNTIYF TGTGCCAGCTCGTCCAACTCCGTCGGGGGAAACACCATATATTTT
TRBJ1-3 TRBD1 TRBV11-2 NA CASSFDRATGNTIYF TGTGCCAGCAGCTTCGACAGGGCAACTGGAAACACCATATATTTT
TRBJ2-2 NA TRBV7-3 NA CASSLIRPNSTGELFF TGTGCCAGCAGCTTAATCCGGCCTAACTCCACCGGGGAGCTGTTTTTT
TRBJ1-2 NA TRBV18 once CASSRQNYGYTF TGTGCCAGCTCCCGACAGAACTATGGCTACACCTTC
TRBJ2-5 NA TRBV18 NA CASSPGGETQYF TGTGCCAGCTCTCCAGGGGGGGAGACCCAGTACTTC
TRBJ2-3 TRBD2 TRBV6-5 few CASRQTSGRQDTQYF TGTGCCAGCAGGCAGACTAGCGGGAGACAAGATACGCAGTATTTT
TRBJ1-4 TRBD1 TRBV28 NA CASSLAGGYEKLFF TGTGCCAGCAGTTTAGCAGGGGGGTATGAAAAACTGTTTTTT
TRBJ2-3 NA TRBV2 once CASSRDITDTQYF TGTGCCAGCAGTCGTGATATTACAGATACGCAGTATTTT
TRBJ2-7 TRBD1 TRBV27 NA CASFSTAGTGGKYYEQYF TGTGCCAGCTTTTCTACTGCCGGGACAGGGGGTAAATATTACGAGCAGTACTTC
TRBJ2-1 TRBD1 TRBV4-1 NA CASSPRSKGAKNEQFF TGCGCCAGCAGCCCAAGATCAAAGGGGGCAAAGAATGAGCAGTTCTTC
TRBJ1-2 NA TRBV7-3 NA CASSLTGGLGGYTF TGTGCCAGCAGCTTGACAGGAGGTCTGGGAGGCTACACCTTC
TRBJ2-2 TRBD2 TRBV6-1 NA CASSDGGGNTGELFF TGTGCCAGCAGTGACGGCGGGGGGAACACCGGGGAGCTGTTTTTT
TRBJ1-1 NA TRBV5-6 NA CASSHGSSENTEAFF TGTGCCAGCAGCCACGGGTCCTCCGAGAACACTGAAGCTTTCTTT
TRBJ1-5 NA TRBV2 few CASKGGYSNQPQHF TGTGCCAGCAAGGGGGGATATAGCAATCAGCCCCAGCATTTT
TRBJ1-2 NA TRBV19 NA CASRGYGHGYTF TGTGCCAGTAGGGGTTACGGGCACGGCTACACCTTC
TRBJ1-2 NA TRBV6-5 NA CAARDAWYGYTF TGTGCCGCCCGGGACGCATGGTATGGCTACACCTTC
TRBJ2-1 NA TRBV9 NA CASSVDEGSYNEQFF TGTGCCAGCAGCGTAGACGAGGGTTCCTACAATGAGCAGTTCTTC
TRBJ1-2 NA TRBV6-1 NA CASSQGLRDHRGYTF TGTGCCAGCAGTCAGGGGTTACGGGATCATCGAGGCTACACCTTC
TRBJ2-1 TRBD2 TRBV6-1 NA CASRLAGANMGEQFF TGTGCCAGCAGACTAGCGGGAGCGAACATGGGTGAGCAGTTCTTC
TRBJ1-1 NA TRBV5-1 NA CASSFRSEGEAFF TGCGCCAGCAGCTTCCGTTCGGAAGGTGAAGCTTTCTTT
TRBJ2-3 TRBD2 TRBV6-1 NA CASSLSGGVDTQYF TGTGCCAGCAGCCTTAGCGGGGGGGTTGATACGCAGTATTTT
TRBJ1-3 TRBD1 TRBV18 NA CASSSTGASGNTIYF TGTGCCAGCTCATCGACAGGGGCCTCTGGAAACACCATATATTTT
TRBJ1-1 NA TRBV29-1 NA CSVVSSVGTEAFF TGCAGCGTTGTCTCGTCCGTGGGGACTGAAGCTTTCTTT
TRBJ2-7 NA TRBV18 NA CASSPSYSSYEQYF TGTGCCAGCTCACCATCGTACAGTTCCTACGAGCAGTACTTC
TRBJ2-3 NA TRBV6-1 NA CASPGSRNTQYF TGTGCCAGCCCCGGGTCGCGGAATACGCAGTATTTT
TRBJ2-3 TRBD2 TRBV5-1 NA CASGLAGSGDTQYF TGCGCCTCGGGGCTAGCGGGGAGCGGAGATACGCAGTATTTT
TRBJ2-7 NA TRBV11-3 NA CASRFLPDSTYEQYF TGTGCCAGCAGGTTCCTCCCGGACAGTACCTACGAGCAGTACTTC
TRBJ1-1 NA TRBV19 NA CASMGMNTEAFF TGTGCCAGTATGGGCATGAACACTGAAGCTTTCTTT
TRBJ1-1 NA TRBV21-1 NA CASSKGDRVTEAFF TGTGCCAGCAGCAAAGGGGACAGGGTCACTGAAGCTTTCTTT
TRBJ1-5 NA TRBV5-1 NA CASSLDGGNQPQHF TGCGCCAGCAGCTTGGACGGTGGCAATCAGCCCCAGCATTTT
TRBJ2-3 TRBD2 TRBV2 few CASLKTSGRDTQYF TGTGCCAGCCTTAAGACTAGCGGGAGGGATACGCAGTATTTT
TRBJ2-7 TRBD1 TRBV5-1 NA CASRLGGAGAGTGHYEQYF TGCGCCAGCAGATTGGGGGGTGCCGGGGCCGGGACAGGTCACTACGAGCAGTACTTC
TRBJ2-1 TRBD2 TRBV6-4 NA CASSERTSGGPIEQFF TGTGCCAGCAGTGAACGGACTAGCGGGGGGCCTATTGAGCAGTTCTTC
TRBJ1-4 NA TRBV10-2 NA CASSEVLSEKLFF TGCGCCAGCAGTGAGGTCCTCTCGGAAAAACTGTTTTTT
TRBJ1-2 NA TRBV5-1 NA CASSLELQGAGYGYTF TGCGCCAGCAGCTTGGAATTACAGGGCGCTGGGTATGGCTACACCTTC
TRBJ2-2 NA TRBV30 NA CAWSVKTNTGELFF TGTGCCTGGAGTGTTAAAACGAACACCGGGGAGCTGTTTTTT
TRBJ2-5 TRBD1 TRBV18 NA CASSPARTGQETQYF TGTGCCAGCTCACCTGCGCGGACAGGTCAAGAGACCCAGTACTTC
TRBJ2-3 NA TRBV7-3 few CASSAGLGTDTQYF TGTGCCAGCAGCGCGGGTCTTGGTACAGATACGCAGTATTTT
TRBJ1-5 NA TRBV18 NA CASSADRWYQPQHF TGTGCCAGCTCAGCAGACAGGTGGTATCAGCCCCAGCATTTT